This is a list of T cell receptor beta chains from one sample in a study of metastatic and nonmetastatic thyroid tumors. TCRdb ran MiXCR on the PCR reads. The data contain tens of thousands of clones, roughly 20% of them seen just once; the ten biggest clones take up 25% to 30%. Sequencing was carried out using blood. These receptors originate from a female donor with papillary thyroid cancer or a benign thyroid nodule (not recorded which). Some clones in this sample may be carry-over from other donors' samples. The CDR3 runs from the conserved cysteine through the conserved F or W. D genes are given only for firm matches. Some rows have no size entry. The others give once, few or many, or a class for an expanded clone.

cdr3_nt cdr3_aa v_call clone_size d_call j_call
TGTGCCAGCAGCTTTGCGGGCGGTTCCTACGAGCAGTACTTC CASSFAGGSYEQYF TRBV7-3 many NA TRBJ2-7
TGTGCCAGCAGTGGAGGGGGGCTAGCGGGAACGTCCTACGAGCAGTACTTC CASSGGGLAGTSYEQYF TRBV2 medium-sized TRBD2 TRBJ2-7
TGTGCCTGGATGGCCCACTCGGGGGCCACTAATGAAAAACTGTTTTTT CAWMAHSGATNEKLFF TRBV30 many NA TRBJ1-4
TGTGCCAGCAGTTCCCCAGCCCCCGGGACAGACTACAATGAGCAGTTCTTC CASSSPAPGTDYNEQFF TRBV28 many TRBD1 TRBJ2-1
TGTGCCACCAGTACAGGGACAACTGAGGCTTTCTTT CATSTGTTEAFF TRBV24-1 NA NA TRBJ1-1
TGCGCCAGCAGCTCTGTACTAGCGGGTCGGGATACGCAGTATTTT CASSSVLAGRDTQYF TRBV5-1 NA TRBD2 TRBJ2-3
TGTGCCATCAGTGAGTCTGAGTTAGCCTCGGACGAGGAAAAACTGTTTTTT CAISESELASDEEKLFF TRBV10-3 many NA TRBJ1-4
TGTGCTAGCAGCTTGACAGGGGGCTTTGGAAACACCATATATTTT CASSLTGGFGNTIYF TRBV7-7 many TRBD1 TRBJ1-3
TGTGCCAGCTCACCTCTCGAGCACAACACCATATATTTT CASSPLEHNTIYF TRBV18 many NA TRBJ1-3
TGTGCCAGCAGCTTTATGGGGGGTGAAGCTTTCTTT CASSFMGGEAFF TRBV7-9 few NA TRBJ1-1
TGTGCCTGGACTAGGGGGCGGGGGCGAGAGACCCAGTACTTC CAWTRGRGRETQYF TRBV30 many NA TRBJ2-5
TGTGCCAGCAGTGAATACGGTCTGAACTACGAGCAGTACTTC CASSEYGLNYEQYF TRBV6-1 NA NA TRBJ2-7
TGTGCCAGCAGCTTGGACCCGGCCAAGGTGGTAGCTTTCTTT CASSLDPAKVVAFF TRBV5-5 many NA TRBJ1-1
TGTGCCAGCAGCATAGGACATGTCAACTCTGGGGCCAACGTCCTGACTTTC CASSIGHVNSGANVLTF TRBV11-2 NA NA TRBJ2-6
TGCGCCAGCAGCCCCTCCGGAGTTATGAACACTGAAGCTTTCTTT CASSPSGVMNTEAFF TRBV4-1 many NA TRBJ1-1
TGCAGTGCTAGGACTAGCGGGGGGGCGTACACCTTGGAGCTGTTTTTT CSARTSGGAYTLELFF TRBV20-1 NA TRBD2 TRBJ2-2
TGTGCCAGCAGTGAAGAAATTGGGTCTGAAGCTTTCTTT CASSEEIGSEAFF TRBV6-1 few NA TRBJ1-1
TGCGCCAGCAGCCACCCGGTAGGGTCGAACACTGAAGCTTTCTTT CASSHPVGSNTEAFF TRBV4-1 many NA TRBJ1-1
TGTGCCATCAGAACTAGCGGGGCGCCCTCCTACGAGCAGTACTTC CAIRTSGAPSYEQYF TRBV10-3 medium-sized TRBD2 TRBJ2-7
TGTGCCACCAGAAGGATGGACCGAAGCCAAGAGACCCAGTACTTC CATRRMDRSQETQYF TRBV15 few NA TRBJ2-5
TGCAGTGCTAGCCTGGGACAGAAGGCTTTCTTT CSASLGQKAFF TRBV20-1 NA TRBD1 TRBJ1-1
TGTGCCAGCAGTGCCGGGGAGCTGTTTTTT CASSAGELFF TRBV25-1 many NA TRBJ2-2
TGTGCCAGCAGCTTAACTCCCGGGACAGGCACAACGGGGGCTTTCTTT CASSLTPGTGTTGAFF TRBV11-2 once TRBD1 TRBJ1-1
TGTGCCAGCAGCTTCTCAGGAGGGATACAGAACACTGAAGCTTTCTTT CASSFSGGIQNTEAFF TRBV5-8 many NA TRBJ1-1
TGTGCCAGCAGGCCGACAGGGAAAACAAACGATGAGCAGTTCTTC CASRPTGKTNDEQFF TRBV12-3/TRBV12-4 many TRBD1 TRBJ2-1
TGCGCCAGCAGCCTCCGGGCGCAGGGGGATGGGTCACCCCTCCACTTT CASSLRAQGDGSPLHF TRBV5-1 many TRBD1 TRBJ1-6
TGTGCCAGCAGTGAAAACTTCCTGAACACTGAAGCTTTCTTT CASSENFLNTEAFF TRBV6-1 many NA TRBJ1-1
TGTGCCAGCAGTCCGGACTTCTTCGAGCAGTACTTC CASSPDFFEQYF TRBV3-1 many NA TRBJ2-7
TGTGCCAGCAGCTTATCGCAGCACACATGGGTCGGGAACACTGAAGCTTTCTTT CASSLSQHTWVGNTEAFF TRBV7-2 NA NA TRBJ1-1
TGCGCCAGCAGTGACTCCCCCGACAGGTTGATCGACGGCTACACCTTC CASSDSPDRLIDGYTF TRBV10-1 few NA TRBJ1-2
TGTGCCAGCAGTCAGTTATGGGACAGTGGAATTGTTGTCTACACCTTC CASSQLWDSGIVVYTF TRBV2 NA TRBD1 TRBJ1-2
TGTGCCAGCAGCTCAGGGGGGCAGGACGAGCAGTACTTC CASSSGGQDEQYF TRBV11-3 many NA TRBJ2-7
TGTGCCAGCACCCCGGGGGGTGTTCTCACAGATACGCAGTATTTT CASTPGGVLTDTQYF TRBV12-3/TRBV12-4 NA TRBD2 TRBJ2-3
TGTGCCAGCAGCTTAGGACAGATCGGCAATCAGCCCCAGCATTTT CASSLGQIGNQPQHF TRBV7-8 many NA TRBJ1-5
TGTGCCAGCAGCACGACAGGTTACGATGAGCAGTTCTTC CASSTTGYDEQFF TRBV5-6 many NA TRBJ2-1
TGTGCCAGCAGCTACGGGACAGGCTACGAGCAGTACTTC CASSYGTGYEQYF TRBV6-2/TRBV6-3 NA TRBD1 TRBJ2-7
TGCAGCGGGGGGGGACAGTTCAAAATCGAGCAGTTCTTC CSGGGQFKIEQFF TRBV29-1 many NA TRBJ2-1
TGTGCCAGCAGCCGGGGGGGACTAGCGCGAGGAAATGAGCAGTTCTTC CASSRGGLARGNEQFF TRBV7-9 many TRBD2 TRBJ2-1
TGTGCCAGCAGCTTATCAGGGGGAAATGAGCAGTTCTTC CASSLSGGNEQFF TRBV7-3 many TRBD1 TRBJ2-1
TGTGCCTGGAGTGTTCTAGCGGGAGCGGGCACAGATACGCAGTATTTT CAWSVLAGAGTDTQYF TRBV30 few TRBD2 TRBJ2-3
TGTGCCAGCAGTGAAATGGCGGGGGGGGAGACCCAGTACTTC CASSEMAGGETQYF TRBV2 NA TRBD2 TRBJ2-5
TGTGCCAGCAGCCCCGACAATGAGCAGTTCTTC CASSPDNEQFF TRBV6-1 many NA TRBJ2-1
TGTGCCAGCAGCCCCACCCCAGGGGTCGGGGAGCTGTTTTTT CASSPTPGVGELFF TRBV7-2 many NA TRBJ2-2
TGTGCCAGCAGCGTCCTTCAAGGGATCGGGACTAGCGGGACCCGCTGCTACAATGAGCAGTTCTTC CASSVLQGIGTSGTRCYNEQFF TRBV7-1 NA TRBD2 TRBJ2-1
TGTGCCAGCAGTTTACAGGGGCAAGACTATCAGTACTTC CASSLQGQDYQYF TRBV6-5 NA TRBD1 TRBJ2-7
TGTGCCAGCAGCGGGGGGCTCCGGGACAGGGGTTCTACGCAGTATTTT CASSGGLRDRGSTQYF TRBV4-2 few TRBD1 TRBJ2-3
TGTGCCAGCAGCTTGTTTTGTAACACTGAAGCTTTCTTT CASSLFCNTEAFF TRBV7-2 NA NA TRBJ1-1
TGTGCCAGCAGTAGAGGCGGGAGTGCCTACGAGCAGTACTTC CASSRGGSAYEQYF TRBV12-3/TRBV12-4 few TRBD2 TRBJ2-7
TGTGCCAGCAGCCAAGCGGGGTCCCAGAGGACTGAAGCTTTCTTT CASSQAGSQRTEAFF TRBV4-2 NA NA TRBJ1-1
TGTGCCAGTAGTACCCGGGACAGAACCACAGATACGCAGTATTTT CASSTRDRTTDTQYF TRBV19 many TRBD1 TRBJ2-3